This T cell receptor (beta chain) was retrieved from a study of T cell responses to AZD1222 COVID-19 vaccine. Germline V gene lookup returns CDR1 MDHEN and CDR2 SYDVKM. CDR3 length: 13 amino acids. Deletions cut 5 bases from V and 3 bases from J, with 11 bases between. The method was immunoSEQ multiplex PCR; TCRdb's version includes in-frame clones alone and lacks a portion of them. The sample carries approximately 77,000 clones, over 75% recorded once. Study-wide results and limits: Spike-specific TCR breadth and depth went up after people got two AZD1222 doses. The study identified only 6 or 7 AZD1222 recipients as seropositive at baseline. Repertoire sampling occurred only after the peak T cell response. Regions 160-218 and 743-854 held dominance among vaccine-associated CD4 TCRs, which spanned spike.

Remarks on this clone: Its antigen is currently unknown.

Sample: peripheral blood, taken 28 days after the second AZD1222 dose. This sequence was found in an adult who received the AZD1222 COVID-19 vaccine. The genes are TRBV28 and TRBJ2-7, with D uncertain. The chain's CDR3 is CASSHTQDYEQYF. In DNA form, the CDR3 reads TGTGCCAGCAGTCATACTCAAGACTACGAGCAGTACTTC. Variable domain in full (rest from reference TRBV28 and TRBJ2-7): DVKVTQSSRYLVKRTGEKVFLECVQDMDHENMFWYRQDPGLGLRLIYFSYDVKMKEKGDIPEGYSVSREKKERFSLILESASTNQTSMYLCASSHTQDYEQYFGPGTRLTVT.